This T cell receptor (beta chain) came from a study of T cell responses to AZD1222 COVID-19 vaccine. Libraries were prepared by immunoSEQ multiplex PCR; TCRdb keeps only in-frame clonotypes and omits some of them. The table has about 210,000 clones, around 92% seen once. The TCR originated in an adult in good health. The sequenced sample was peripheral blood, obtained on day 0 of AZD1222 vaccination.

The CDR3: CASSQTTGGFTEAFF. CDR3 nucleotide sequence: TGTGCCAGCAGCCAAACTACAGGGGGCTTCACTGAAGCTTTCTTT. V gene TRBV28 combines with J gene TRBJ1-1, with 9 bases lining up with TRBD1. The CDR3 covers 15 residues. V gave up 6 bases and J gave up 4 bases; unmatched junction bases: 9. The germline CDR1 and CDR2 sequences are MDHEN and SYDVKM.